This T cell receptor (beta chain) was documented in a study of sequential checkpoint blockade in melanoma. In the study overall: Arm A got nivolumab then ipilimumab; arm B the reverse, 1:1. Maintenance nivolumab came after either treatment sequence.

Libraries were prepared by immunoSEQ multiplex PCR; TCRdb keeps only in-frame clonotypes and omits some of them. The sample includes over 25,000 clones, less than 85% seen only once; the top ten take around 18%. Germline V gene lookup returns CDR1 SGHRS and CDR2 YFSETQ. The CDR3 runs to 13 residues. V lost 0 bases and J lost 4, with 7 bases in between. The treatment denotes: randomized to nivolumab then ipilimumab (arm A) or the reverse (arm B). Patients had received no earlier DNA-damaging chemotherapy. Live CD3+CD8+ CD19− CD56− cells were sorted from PBMCs. The TCR sequence derives from a human donor with melanoma. This chain uses TRBV5-1 with TRBJ1-1; the D is unclear. This sample comprised CD8+ T cells sorted from blood (inferred from file names), obtained from a patient given nivolumab and ipilimumab in sequence. CDR3 protein: CASSLGGSTEAFF. The CDR3 DNA reads as TGCGCCAGCAGCTTGGGAGGGAGCACTGAAGCTTTCTTT.